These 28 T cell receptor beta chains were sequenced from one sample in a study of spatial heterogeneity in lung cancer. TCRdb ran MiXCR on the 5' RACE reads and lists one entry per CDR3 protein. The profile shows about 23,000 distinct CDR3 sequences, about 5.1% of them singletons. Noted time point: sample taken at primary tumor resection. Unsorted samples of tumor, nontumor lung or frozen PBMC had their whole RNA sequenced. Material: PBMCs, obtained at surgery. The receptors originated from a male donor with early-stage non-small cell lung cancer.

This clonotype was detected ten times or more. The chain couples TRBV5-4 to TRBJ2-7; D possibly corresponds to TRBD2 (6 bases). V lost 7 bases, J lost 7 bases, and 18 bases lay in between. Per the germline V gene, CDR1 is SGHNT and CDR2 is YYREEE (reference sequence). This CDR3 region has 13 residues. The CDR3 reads CASRLEGGREQYF. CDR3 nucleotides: TGTGCCAGCCGCCTTGAGGGAGGAAGGGAGCAGTACTTC.

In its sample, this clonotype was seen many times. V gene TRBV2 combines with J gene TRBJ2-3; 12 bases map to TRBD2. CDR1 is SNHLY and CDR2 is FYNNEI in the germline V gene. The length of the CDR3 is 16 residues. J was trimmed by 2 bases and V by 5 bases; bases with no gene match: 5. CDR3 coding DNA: TGTGCCAGCAGTTTGACTAGCGGGAGTGTCACAGATACGCAGTATTTT. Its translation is CASSLTSGSVTDTQYF.

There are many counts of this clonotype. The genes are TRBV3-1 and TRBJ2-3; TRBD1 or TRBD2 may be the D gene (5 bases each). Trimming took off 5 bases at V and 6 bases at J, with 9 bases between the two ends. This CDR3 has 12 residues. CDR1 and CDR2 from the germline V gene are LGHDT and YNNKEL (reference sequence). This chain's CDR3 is CASSNGADTQYF. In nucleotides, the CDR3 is TGTGCCAGCAGCAACGGGGCTGATACGCAGTATTTT.

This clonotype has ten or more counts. The CDR3 DNA is TGCAGTGCTCAATCTGACAGGGCCGAGCAGTACTTC. It codes for CSAQSDRAEQYF. The J gene is TRBJ2-7, the V gene TRBV20-1, with TRBD1 identical over 7 bases. The length of the CDR3 is 12 residues. Germline CDR1 reads DFQATT; CDR2 reads SNEGSKA (reference sequence). J was trimmed by 6 bases and V by 5 bases; bases with no gene match: 7.

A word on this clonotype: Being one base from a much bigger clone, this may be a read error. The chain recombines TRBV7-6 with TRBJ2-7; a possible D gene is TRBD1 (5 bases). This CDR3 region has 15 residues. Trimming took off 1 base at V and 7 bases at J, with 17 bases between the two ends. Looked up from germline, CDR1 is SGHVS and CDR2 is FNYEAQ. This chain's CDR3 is CASSLVSGPPSEQYF. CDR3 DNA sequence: TGTGCCAGCAGCTTAGTTTCAGGGCCCCCGAGTGAGCAGTACTTC.

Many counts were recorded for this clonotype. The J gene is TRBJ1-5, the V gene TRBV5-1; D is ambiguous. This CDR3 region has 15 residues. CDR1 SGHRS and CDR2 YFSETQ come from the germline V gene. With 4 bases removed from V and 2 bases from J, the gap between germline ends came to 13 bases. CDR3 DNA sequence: TGCGCCAGCAGCACTTTTCCTTGGGGCAATCAGCCCCAGCATTTT. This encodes CASSTFPWGNQPQHF. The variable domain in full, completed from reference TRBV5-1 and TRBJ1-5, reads KAGVTQTPRYLIKTRGQQVTLSCSPISGHRSVSWYQQTPGQGLQFLFEYFSETQRNKGNFPGRFSGRQFSNSRSEMNVSTLELGDSALYLCASSTFPWGNQPQHFGDGTRLSIL.

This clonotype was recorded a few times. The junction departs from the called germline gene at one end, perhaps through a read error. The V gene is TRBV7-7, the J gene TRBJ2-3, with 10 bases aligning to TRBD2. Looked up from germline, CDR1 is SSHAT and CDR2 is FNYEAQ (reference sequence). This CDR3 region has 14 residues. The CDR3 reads CASSSGTSADTQYF. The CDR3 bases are TGTGCTAGCAGTTCCGGGACTAGCGCGGATACGCAGTATTTT.

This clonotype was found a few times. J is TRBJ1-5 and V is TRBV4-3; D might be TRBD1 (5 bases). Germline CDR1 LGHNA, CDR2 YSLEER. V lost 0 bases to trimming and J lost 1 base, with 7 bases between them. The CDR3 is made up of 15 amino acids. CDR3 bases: TGCGCCAGCAGCCAAGAACAGGCGAGCAATCAGCCCCAGCATTTT. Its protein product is CASSQEQASNQPQHF.

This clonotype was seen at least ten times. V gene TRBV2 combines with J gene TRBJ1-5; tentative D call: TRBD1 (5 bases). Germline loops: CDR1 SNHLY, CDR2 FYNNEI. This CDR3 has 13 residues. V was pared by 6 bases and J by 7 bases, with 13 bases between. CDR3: CASRVGGGQPQHF. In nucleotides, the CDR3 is TGTGCCAGCAGAGTGGGGGGTGGACAGCCCCAGCATTTT.

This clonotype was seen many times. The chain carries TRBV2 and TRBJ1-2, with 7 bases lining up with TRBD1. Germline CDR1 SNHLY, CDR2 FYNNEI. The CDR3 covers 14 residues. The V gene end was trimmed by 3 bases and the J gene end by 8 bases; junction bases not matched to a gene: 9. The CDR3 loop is CASSDGRGRGGYTF. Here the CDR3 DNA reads TGTGCCAGCAGTGATGGCAGGGGGAGAGGAGGCTACACCTTC.

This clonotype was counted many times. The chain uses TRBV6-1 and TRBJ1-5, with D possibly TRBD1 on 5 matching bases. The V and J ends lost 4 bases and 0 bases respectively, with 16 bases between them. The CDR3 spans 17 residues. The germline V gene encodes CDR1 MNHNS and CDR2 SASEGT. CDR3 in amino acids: CASSGLVWGDSNQPQHF. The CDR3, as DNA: TGTGCCAGCAGTGGACTGGTCTGGGGCGATAGCAATCAGCCCCAGCATTTT.

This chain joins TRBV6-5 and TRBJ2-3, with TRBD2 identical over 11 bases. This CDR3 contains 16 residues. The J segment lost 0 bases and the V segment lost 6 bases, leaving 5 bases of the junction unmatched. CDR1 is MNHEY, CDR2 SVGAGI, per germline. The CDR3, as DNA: TGTGCCAGCAGCTCACTAGCGGGGGTTAGCACAGATACGCAGTATTTT. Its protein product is CASSSLAGVSTDTQYF.

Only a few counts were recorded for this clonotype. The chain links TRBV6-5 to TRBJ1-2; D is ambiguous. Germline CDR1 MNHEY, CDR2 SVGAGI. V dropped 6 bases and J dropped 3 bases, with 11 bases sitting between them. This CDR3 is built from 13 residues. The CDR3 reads CASRIDRDYGYTF. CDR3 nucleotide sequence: TGTGCCAGCAGAATAGATAGGGACTATGGCTACACCTTC.

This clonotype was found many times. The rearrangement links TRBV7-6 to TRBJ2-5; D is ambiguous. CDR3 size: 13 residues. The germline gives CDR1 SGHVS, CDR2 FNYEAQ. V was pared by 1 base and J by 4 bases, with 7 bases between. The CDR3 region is CASSLEPSETQYF. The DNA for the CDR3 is TGTGCCAGCAGCTTAGAACCCTCAGAGACCCAGTACTTC.

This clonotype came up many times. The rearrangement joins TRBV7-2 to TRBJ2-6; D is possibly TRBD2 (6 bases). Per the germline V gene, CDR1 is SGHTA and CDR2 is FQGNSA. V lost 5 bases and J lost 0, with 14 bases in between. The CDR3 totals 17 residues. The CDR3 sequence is CASSPSGYGSGANVLTF. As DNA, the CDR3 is TGTGCCAGCAGCCCCAGCGGGTACGGCTCTGGGGCCAACGTCCTGACTTTC.

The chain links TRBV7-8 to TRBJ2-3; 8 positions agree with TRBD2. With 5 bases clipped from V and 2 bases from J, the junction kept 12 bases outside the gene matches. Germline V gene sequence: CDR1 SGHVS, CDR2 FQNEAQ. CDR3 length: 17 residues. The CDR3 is CASSNPYRTSPTDTQYF. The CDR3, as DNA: TGTGCCAGCAGCAATCCCTACCGGACTAGCCCCACAGATACGCAGTATTTT.

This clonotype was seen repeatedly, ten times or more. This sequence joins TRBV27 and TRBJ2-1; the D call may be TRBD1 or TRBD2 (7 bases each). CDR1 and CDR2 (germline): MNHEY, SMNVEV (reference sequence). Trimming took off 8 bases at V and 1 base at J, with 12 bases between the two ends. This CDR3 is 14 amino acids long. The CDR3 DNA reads TGTGCCAGCCGACAGGGAGGGTCCTACAATGAGCAGTTCTTC. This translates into CASRQGGSYNEQFF.

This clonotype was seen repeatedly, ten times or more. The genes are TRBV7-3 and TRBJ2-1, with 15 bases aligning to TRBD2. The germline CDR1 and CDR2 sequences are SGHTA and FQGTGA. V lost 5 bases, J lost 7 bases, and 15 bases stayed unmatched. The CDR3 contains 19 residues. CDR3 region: CASSPLGLAGGSVGNEQFF. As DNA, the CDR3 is TGTGCCAGCAGCCCCTTGGGACTAGCGGGGGGTAGTGTGGGTAATGAGCAGTTCTTC.

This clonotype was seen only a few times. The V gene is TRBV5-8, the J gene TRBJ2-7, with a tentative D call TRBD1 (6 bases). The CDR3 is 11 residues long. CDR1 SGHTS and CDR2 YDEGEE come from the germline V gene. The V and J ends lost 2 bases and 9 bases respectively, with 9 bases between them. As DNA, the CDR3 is TGTGCCAGCAGCTTACGACAGGTGCAGTACTTC. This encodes CASSLRQVQYF.

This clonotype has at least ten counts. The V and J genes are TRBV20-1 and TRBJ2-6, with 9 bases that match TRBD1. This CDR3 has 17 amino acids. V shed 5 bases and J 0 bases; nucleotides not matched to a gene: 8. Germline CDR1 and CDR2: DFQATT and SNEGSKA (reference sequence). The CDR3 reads CSASTGTGSSGANVLTF. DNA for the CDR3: TGCAGTGCTTCTACCGGGACAGGGAGCTCTGGGGCCAACGTCCTGACTTTC.

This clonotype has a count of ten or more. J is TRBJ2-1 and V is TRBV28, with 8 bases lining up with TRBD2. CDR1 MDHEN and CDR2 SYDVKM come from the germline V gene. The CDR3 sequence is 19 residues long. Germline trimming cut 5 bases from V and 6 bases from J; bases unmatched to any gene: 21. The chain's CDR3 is CASSPRRGRKPAVGNEQFF. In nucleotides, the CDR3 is TGTGCCAGCAGTCCGCGTCGCGGGAGGAAACCAGCTGTGGGCAATGAGCAGTTCTTC.

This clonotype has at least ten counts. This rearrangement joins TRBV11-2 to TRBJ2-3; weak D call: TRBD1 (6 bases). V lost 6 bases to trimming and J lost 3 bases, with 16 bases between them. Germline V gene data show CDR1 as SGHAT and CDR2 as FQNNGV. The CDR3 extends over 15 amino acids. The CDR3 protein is CASSQGVGGTDTQYF. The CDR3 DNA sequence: TGTGCCAGCAGTCAGGGTGTAGGGGGTACAGATACGCAGTATTTT.

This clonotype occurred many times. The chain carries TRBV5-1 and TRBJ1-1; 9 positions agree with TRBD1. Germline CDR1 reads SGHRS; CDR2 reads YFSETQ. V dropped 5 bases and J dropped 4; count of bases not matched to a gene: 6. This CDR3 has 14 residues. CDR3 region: CASSRQGDRTEAFF. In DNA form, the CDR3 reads TGCGCCAGCAGTCGACAGGGGGACCGCACTGAAGCTTTCTTT.

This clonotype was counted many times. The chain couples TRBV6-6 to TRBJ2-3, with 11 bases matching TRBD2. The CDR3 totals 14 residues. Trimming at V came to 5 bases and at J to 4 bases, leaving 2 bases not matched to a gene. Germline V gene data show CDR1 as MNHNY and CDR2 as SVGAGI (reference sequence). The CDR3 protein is CASSIAGGPDTQYF. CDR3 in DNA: TGTGCCAGCAGTATAGCGGGGGGGCCAGATACGCAGTATTTT.

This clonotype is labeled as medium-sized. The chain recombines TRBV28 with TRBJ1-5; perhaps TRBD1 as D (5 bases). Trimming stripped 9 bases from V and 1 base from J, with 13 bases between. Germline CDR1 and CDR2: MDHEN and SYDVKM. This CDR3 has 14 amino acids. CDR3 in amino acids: CASSRTGSNQPQHF. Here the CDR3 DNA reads TGTGCCAGTTCAAGAACAGGCAGCAATCAGCCCCAGCATTTT. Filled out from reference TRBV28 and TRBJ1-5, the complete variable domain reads DVKVTQSSRYLVKRTGEKVFLECVQDMDHENMFWYRQDPGLGLRLIYFSYDVKMKEKGDIPEGYSVSREKKERFSLILESASTNQTSMYLCASSRTGSNQPQHFGDGTRLSIL.

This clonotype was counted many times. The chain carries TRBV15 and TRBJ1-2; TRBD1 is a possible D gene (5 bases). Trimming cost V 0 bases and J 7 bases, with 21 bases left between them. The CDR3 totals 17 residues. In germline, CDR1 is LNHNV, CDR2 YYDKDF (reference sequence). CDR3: CATSREFGTPVRAGYTF. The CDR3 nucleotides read TGTGCCACCAGCAGAGAATTCGGGACGCCGGTAAGGGCTGGCTACACCTTC.

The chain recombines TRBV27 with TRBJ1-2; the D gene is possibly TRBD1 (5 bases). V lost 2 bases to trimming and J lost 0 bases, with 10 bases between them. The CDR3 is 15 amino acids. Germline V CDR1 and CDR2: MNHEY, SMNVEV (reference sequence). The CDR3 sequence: CASSLGGTSNYGYTF. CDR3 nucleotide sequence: TGTGCCAGCAGTTTAGGGGGGACTTCTAACTATGGCTACACCTTC.

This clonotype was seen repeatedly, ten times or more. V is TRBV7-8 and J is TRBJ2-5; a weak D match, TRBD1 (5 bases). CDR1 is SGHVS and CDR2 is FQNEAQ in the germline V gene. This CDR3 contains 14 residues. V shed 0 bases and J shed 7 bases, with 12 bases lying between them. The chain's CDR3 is CASSLAGRGGTQYF. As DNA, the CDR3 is TGTGCCAGCAGCTTAGCAGGAAGGGGTGGGACCCAGTACTTC.